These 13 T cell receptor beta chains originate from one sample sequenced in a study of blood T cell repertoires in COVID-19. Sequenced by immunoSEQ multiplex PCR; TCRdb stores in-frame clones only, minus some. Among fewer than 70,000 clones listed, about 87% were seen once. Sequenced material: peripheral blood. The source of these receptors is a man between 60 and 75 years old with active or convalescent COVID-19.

This CDR3 is CASSLGVVVNYGYTF. DNA of the CDR3: TGTGCCAGCAGCTTAGGCGTGGTAGTGAACTATGGCTACACCTTC. V and J are TRBV7-8 and TRBJ1-2, with no clear D. This CDR3 contains 15 residues. Germline V lookup: CDR1 SGHVS, CDR2 FQNEAQ. V was pared by 1 base and J by 2 bases, with 11 bases between.

The chain's CDR3 is CASGLGTGELFF. The CDR3 DNA sequence: TGTGCCAGCGGACTCGGAACCGGGGAGCTGTTTTTT. The chain recombines TRBV12-3 or TRBV12-4 with TRBJ2-2; D is possibly TRBD2 (5 bases). V lost 8 bases, J lost 5 bases, and 9 bases lay in between. The CDR3 consists of 12 residues.

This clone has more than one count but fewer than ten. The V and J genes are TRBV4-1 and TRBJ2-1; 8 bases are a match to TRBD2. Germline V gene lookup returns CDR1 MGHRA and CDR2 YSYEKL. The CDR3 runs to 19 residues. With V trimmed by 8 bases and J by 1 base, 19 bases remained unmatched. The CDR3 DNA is TGCGCCAGCTTACCAGCTAGCGGGTGGGGTTCGAGTTCCTACAATGAGCAGTTCTTC. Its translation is CASLPASGWGSSSYNEQFF.

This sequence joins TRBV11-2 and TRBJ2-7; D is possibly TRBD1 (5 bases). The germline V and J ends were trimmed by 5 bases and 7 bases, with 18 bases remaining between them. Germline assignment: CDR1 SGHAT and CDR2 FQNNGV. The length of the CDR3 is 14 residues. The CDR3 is CASSDTSGFGEQYF. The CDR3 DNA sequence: TGTGCCAGCAGCGATACTTCAGGGTTCGGGGAGCAGTACTTC.

The CDR3 sequence is CASRFPGLAGPREQFF. The CDR3 DNA reads TGTGCCAGCAGATTCCCGGGACTAGCGGGGCCCCGTGAGCAGTTCTTC. The chain recombines TRBV7-2 with TRBJ2-1, with TRBD2 identical over 13 bases. The germline CDR1 and CDR2 sequences are SGHTA and FQGNSA. The CDR3 contains 16 residues. Germline trimming cut 6 bases from V and 9 bases from J; bases unmatched to any gene: 11.

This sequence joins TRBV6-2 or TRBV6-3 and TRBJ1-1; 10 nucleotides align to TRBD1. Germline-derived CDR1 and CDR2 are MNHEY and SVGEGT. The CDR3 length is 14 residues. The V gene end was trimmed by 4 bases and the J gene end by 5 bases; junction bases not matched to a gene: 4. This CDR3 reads CASSSGQGWTEAFF. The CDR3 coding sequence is TGTGCCAGCAGTTCGGGACAGGGGTGGACTGAAGCTTTCTTT.

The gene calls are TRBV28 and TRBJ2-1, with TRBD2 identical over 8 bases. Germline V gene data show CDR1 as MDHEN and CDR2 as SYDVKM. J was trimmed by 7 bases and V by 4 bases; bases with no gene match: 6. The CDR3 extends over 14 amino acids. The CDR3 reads CASSWLAGFNEQFF. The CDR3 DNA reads TGTGCCAGCAGTTGGCTAGCGGGTTTTAATGAGCAGTTCTTC.

In DNA form, the CDR3 reads TGTGCCAGCAGTTCGACGGGACTAGCGGGATACTACGAGCAGTACTTC. It yields the protein CASSSTGLAGYYEQYF. The rearrangement joins TRBV6-5 to TRBJ2-7; TRBD2 matches 13 bases. The CDR3 spans 16 residues. V dropped 4 bases and J dropped 3; count of bases not matched to a gene: 6. Germline lookup yields CDR1 MNHEY and CDR2 SVGAGI.

CDR3 nucleotide sequence: TGTGCCAGCAGTAGCCAGGCGCAAGAGACCCAGTACTTC. Protein: CASSSQAQETQYF. The genes are TRBV2 and TRBJ2-5, with D unclear. Germline lookup yields CDR1 SNHLY and CDR2 FYNNEI. This CDR3 is 13 amino acids long. Trimming removed 5 bases from V and 2 bases from J, with 9 bases in between. Filled out from reference TRBV2 and TRBJ2-5, the complete variable domain reads EPEVTQTPSHQVTQMGQEVILRCVPISNHLYFYWYRQILGQKVEFLVSFYNNEISEKSEIFDDQFSVERPDGSNFTLKIRSTKLEDSAMYFCASSSQAQETQYFGPGTRLLVL.

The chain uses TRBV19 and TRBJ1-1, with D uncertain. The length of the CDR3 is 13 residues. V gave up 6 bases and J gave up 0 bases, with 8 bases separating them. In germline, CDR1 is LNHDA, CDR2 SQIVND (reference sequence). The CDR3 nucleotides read TGTGCCAGTAGAATCACAGTGAACACTGAAGCTTTCTTT. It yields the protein CASRITVNTEAFF.

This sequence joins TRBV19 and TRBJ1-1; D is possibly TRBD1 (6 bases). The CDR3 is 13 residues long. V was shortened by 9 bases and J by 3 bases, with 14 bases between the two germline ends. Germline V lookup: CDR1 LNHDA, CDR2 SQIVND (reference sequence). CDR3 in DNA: TGTGCCAGCTCCCGGACAGCCGACACTGAAGCTTTCTTT. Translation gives CASSRTADTEAFF.

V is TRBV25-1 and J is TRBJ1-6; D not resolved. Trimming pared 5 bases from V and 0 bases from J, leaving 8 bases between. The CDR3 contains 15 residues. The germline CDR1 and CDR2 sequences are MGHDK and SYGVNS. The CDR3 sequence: CASSRGRSYNSPLHF. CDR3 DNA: TGTGCCAGCAGTCGAGGGCGCTCCTATAATTCACCCCTCCACTTT. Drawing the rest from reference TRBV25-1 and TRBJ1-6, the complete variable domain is EADIYQTPRYLVIGTGKKITLECSQTMGHDKMYWYQQDPGMELHLIHYSYGVNSTEKGDLSSESTVSRIRTEHFPLTLESARPSHTSQYLCASSRGRSYNSPLHFGNGTRLTVT.

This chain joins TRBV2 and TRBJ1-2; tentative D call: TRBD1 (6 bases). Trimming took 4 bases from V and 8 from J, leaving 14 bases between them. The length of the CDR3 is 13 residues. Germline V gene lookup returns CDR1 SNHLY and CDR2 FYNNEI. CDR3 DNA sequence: TGTGCCAGCAGTGTTACAGGGTCCGGCGGCTACACCTTC. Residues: CASSVTGSGGYTF.